This T cell receptor (beta chain) was identified in a study of blood T cells in healthy people across ages. With a J-beta primer mix and a sample-barcoded 5' primer, a second PCR ran about 7 to 12 cycles. TCRdb ran MiXCR on the 5' RACE reads and lists one entry per CDR3 protein. In the table there are around 1.5 million distinct CDR3 sequences, 34% of which are singletons. Germline V CDR1 and CDR2: SEHNR, FQNEAQ (reference sequence). The CDR3 has 13 amino acids. The receptor was isolated from a woman in her twenties or thirties in good health. Specimen: blood. This chain links TRBV7-9 with TRBJ2-5, with TRBD2 matching over 8 bases. Matching the DNA end better, TRBJ2-7 makes the J call doubtful. The CDR3 loop reads CASSPLREGEQYF. CDR3 DNA sequence: TGTGCCAGCAGCCCCCTACGGGAGGGCGAGCAGTACTTC.